This T cell receptor beta chain derives from a study of T cells in Graves' hyperthyroidism and ophthalmopathy. This clonotype occurred many times. Germline CDR1 SGDLS, CDR2 YYNGEE. Trimming left V 3 bases short and J 6 bases short, with 13 bases between. The CDR3 covers 14 residues. It was RNA transcripts that yielded the amplified TCR beta CDR3 regions. Initially, a first-round RT-PCR of the TCR CDR3 employed the HTBI primer set. TCRdb ran MiXCR on the multiplex PCR reads and lists one entry per CDR3 protein. The sample lists 500,000 to 750,000 distinct CDR3 sequences, around 14% occurring once. Clinical symptoms, serum thyroxine and TRAb, thyroid ultrasound and orbital computed tomography were used for the diagnoses.

The chain uses TRBV9 and TRBJ2-1; D perhaps matches TRBD2 (6 bases). The origin of this receptor is a woman aged 18-35 years with Graves' ophthalmopathy. Sample: blood. DNA for the CDR3: TGTGCCAGCAGCGCCAGACTAGTATCCAATGAGCAGTTCTTC. It codes for CASSARLVSNEQFF.